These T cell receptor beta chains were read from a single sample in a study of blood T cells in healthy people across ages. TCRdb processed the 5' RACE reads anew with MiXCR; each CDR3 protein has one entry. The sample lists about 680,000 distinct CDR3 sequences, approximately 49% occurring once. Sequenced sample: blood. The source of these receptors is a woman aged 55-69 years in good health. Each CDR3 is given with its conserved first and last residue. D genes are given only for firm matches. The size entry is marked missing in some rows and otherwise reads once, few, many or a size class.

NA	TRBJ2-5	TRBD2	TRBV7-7	CASSLSPSGRETQYF	TGTGCTAGCAGCTTATCTCCTAGCGGGAGGGAGACCCAGTACTTC
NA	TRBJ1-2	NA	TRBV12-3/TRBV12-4	CASSRNGYTF	TGTGCCAGCAGTCGCAATGGCTACACCTTC
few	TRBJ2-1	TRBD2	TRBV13	CASSFSGLGNNEQFF	TGTGCCAGCAGCTTTTCGGGACTAGGCAACAATGAGCAGTTCTTC
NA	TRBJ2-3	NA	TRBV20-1	CSVGEGTADTQYF	TGCAGTGTCGGCGAAGGGACCGCAGATACGCAGTATTTT
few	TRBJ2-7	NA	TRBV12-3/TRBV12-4	CASSLSGPSYEQYF	TGTGCCAGCAGTTTAAGTGGGCCCTCCTACGAGCAGTACTTC
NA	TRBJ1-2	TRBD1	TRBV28	CASRPRDRANYGYTF	TGTGCCAGCAGACCCCGGGACAGAGCTAACTATGGCTACACCTTC
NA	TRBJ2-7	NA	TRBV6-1	CASSPFPFSSAGYNEQYF	TGTGCCAGCAGCCCCTTCCCGTTTTCTAGCGCGGGATACAATGAGCAGTACTTC
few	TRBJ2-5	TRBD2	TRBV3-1	CASSPWTSVQETQYF	TGTGCCAGCAGCCCTTGGACTAGCGTACAAGAGACCCAGTACTTC
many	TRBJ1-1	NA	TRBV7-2	CASSPHMNTEAFF	TGTGCCAGCAGCCCCCACATGAACACTGAAGCTTTCTTT
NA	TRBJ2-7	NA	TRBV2	CASSEGPSDSSYEQYF	TGTGCCAGCAGTGAGGGCCCCTCGGACAGCTCCTACGAGCAGTACTTC
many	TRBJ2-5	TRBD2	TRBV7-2	CASSSDGTSGQETQYF	TGTGCCAGCAGCTCGGACGGGACTAGCGGCCAAGAGACCCAGTACTTC
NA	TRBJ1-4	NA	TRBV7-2	CASSGAKGEKLFF	TGTGCCAGCAGCGGAGCTAAGGGTGAAAAACTGTTTTTT
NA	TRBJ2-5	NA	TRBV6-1	CASRADRHNEQYF	TGTGCCAGCAGAGCAGACAGACACAATGAGCAGTACTTC
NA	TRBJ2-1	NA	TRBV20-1	CSARDTGTYNEQFF	TGCAGTGCTAGAGATACTGGAACCTACAATGAGCAGTTCTTC
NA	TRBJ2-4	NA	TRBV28	CASSRTTRNIQYF	TGTGCCAGCAGTCGGACGACTAGGAACATTCAGTACTTC
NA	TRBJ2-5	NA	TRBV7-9	CASSGRLGLGNEQYF	TGTGCCAGCAGCGGGCGACTAGGCCTCGGCAATGAGCAGTACTTC
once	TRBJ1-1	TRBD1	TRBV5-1	CASSSGQGKSEAFF	TGCGCCAGCAGCTCGGGACAGGGGAAATCTGAAGCTTTCTTT
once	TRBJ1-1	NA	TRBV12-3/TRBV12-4	CASRFPKGTEAFF	TGTGCCAGCCGTTTCCCCAAGGGCACTGAAGCTTTCTTT